This TCR beta chain was identified in a study of T cells after yellow fever vaccination. Study-wide background: SMART-Seq v4 Ultra Low Input prepared libraries from low-cell fractions.

TCRdb re-called the 5' RACE reads through MiXCR, storing one row per CDR3 protein. The table has some 350,000 distinct CDR3 sequences, 3.5% to 4.5% seen once. Concerning this clonotype: Its antigen is as yet unknown.

Study findings and constraints: Of the clonotypes, a small share occurred in both CD4 and CD8 compartments.

The clonotype was recovered from a man between 18 and 29 years old who received the YFV17D yellow fever vaccine. The sample consisted of PBMCs, taken 5 days after the yellow fever booster vaccination.

DNA of the CDR3: TGCAGCGCCGGGGACCCCAATCAGCCCCAGCATTTT. This codes for CSAGDPNQPQHF. The rearrangement links TRBV29-1 to TRBJ1-5; tentatively, D is TRBD1 (5 bases). CDR1 and CDR2 from the germline V gene are SQVTM and ANQGSEA. This CDR3 is 12 amino acids long. The ends were cut back, 7 bases at V and 3 bases at J, with 10 bases in the middle.